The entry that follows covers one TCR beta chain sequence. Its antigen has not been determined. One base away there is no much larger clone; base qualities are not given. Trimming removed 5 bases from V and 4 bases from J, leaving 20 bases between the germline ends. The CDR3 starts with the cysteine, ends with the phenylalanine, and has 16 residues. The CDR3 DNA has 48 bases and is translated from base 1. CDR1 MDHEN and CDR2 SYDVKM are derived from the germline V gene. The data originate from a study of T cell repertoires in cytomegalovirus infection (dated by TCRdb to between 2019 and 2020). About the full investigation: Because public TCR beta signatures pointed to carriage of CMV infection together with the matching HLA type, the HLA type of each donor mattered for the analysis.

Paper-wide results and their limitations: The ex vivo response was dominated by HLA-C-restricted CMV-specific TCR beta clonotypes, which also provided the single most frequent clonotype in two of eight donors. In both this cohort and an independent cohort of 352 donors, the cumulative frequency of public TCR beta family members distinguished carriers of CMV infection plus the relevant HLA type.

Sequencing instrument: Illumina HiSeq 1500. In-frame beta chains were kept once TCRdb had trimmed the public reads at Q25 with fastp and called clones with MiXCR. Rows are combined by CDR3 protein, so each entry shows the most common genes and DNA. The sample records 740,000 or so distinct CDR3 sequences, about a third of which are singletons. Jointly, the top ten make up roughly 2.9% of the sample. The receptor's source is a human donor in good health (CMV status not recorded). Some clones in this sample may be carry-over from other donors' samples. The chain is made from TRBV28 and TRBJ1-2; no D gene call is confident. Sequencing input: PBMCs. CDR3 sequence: CASSGEGMVVSYGYTF. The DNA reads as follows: TGTGCCAGCAGTGGAGAGGGTATGGTGGTGAGCTATGGCTACACCTTC.